These 17 T cell receptor beta chains came from one sample sequenced in a study of vaccination and CD4 T cells after COVID-19. No antigen has been assigned to these receptors. Oncomine TCR Beta short-read sequencing was applied to DNA from cultured CD4+ T cells. TCRdb passed the PCR reads through MiXCR, listing each CDR3 protein once. The profile covers some 10,000 distinct CDR3 sequences, with under 60% appearing a single time and about 17% taken by the ten largest. Treatment defined: approximately nine-day PBMC culture with coronavirus spike peptide pools or control peptides (ViraFEST assay). CD4+ T-cell collection from the unexposed donor predated the COVID-19 pandemic (2011-2018). Material: CD4+ T cells from blood, cultured in vitro. All receptors come from a human donor in good health.

This clonotype appeared a few times. The chain couples TRBV2 to TRBJ2-1; TRBD1 agrees at 9 bases. The V and J ends lost 3 bases and 2 bases, in that order; junction bases with no gene match: 8. Germline CDR1 is SNHLY and CDR2 is FYNNEI. This CDR3 comprises 17 residues. CDR3 loop: CASSEWDRVPPYNEQFF. The CDR3 bases are TGTGCCAGCAGTGAGTGGGACAGGGTTCCCCCCTACAATGAGCAGTTCTTC.

In its sample, this clonotype was seen a few times. The chain has TRBV7-9 and TRBJ2-1; 12 bases align to TRBD2. CDR3 length: 13 residues. With 4 bases clipped from V and 10 bases from J, the junction kept 2 bases outside the gene matches. CDR1 and CDR2 (germline): SEHNR, FQNEAQ (reference sequence). This CDR3 is CASSSSGRAEQFF. The CDR3 region has the DNA TGTGCCAGCAGCTCTAGCGGGAGGGCAGAGCAGTTCTTC.

The gene calls are TRBV20-1 and TRBJ2-1, with D maybe TRBD2 (6 bases). V was pared by 5 bases and J by 15 bases, with 14 bases between. The CDR3 is made up of 10 amino acids. The germline V gene has CDR1 DFQATT and CDR2 SNEGSKA (reference sequence). CDR3 region: CSASRTTWFF. The CDR3 DNA sequence: TGCAGTGCTTCCCGGACTACTTGGTTCTTC.

The rearrangement joins TRBV20-1 to TRBJ1-2; 9 bases map to TRBD1. Germline values: CDR1 DFQATT, CDR2 SNEGSKA (reference sequence). CDR3 length: 18 residues. V dropped 5 bases and J dropped 6; count of bases not matched to a gene: 22. The CDR3 DNA reads TGCAGTGCTCATGCAACTTCGGTTGGGACAGGGTTTGCCCATGGCTACACCTTC. The encoded protein is CSAHATSVGTGFAHGYTF.

The chain has TRBV20-1 and TRBJ2-2; the D is unclear. CDR1 and CDR2 from the germline V gene are DFQATT and SNEGSKA (reference sequence). V shed 1 base and J shed 0 bases, with 12 bases lying between them. The CDR3 length is 16 residues. The CDR3, as DNA: TGCAGTGCTAGAGCGGGTTACCGACCGAACACCGGGGAGCTGTTTTTT. Protein: CSARAGYRPNTGELFF.

The rearrangement joins TRBV7-2 to TRBJ1-1; the D is unclear. The germline V gene encodes CDR1 SGHTA and CDR2 FQGNSA. Trimming left V 5 bases short and J 4 bases short, with 14 bases between. The CDR3 is 14 amino acids. The CDR3 loop is CASSRRVGVTEAFF. CDR3 DNA: TGTGCCAGCAGCAGACGTGTCGGGGTCACTGAAGCTTTCTTT.

This sequence joins TRBV20-1 and TRBJ1-1, with a possible D match to TRBD1 (6 bases). The CDR3 is 13 amino acids. Trimming left V 4 bases short and J 4 bases short, with 13 bases between. The V gene's germline CDR1 is DFQATT and CDR2 SNEGSKA (reference sequence). In DNA, the CDR3 is TGCAGTGCTACGAGGGGGGGGGGCACTGAAGCTTTCTTT. This gives the protein CSATRGGGTEAFF.

This chain connects TRBV4-2 to TRBJ2-7; 10 bases match TRBD1. Germline lookup yields CDR1 LGHNA and CDR2 YNFKEQ. The CDR3 covers 19 residues. Germline trimming cut 5 bases from V and 4 bases from J; bases unmatched to any gene: 20. CDR3 region: CASSTLPGQGRLLNYEQYF. The CDR3 DNA sequence: TGTGCCAGCAGCACCCTTCCGGGACAGGGGCGTTTGTTAAATTACGAGCAGTACTTC.

This clonotype has a handful of counts. This chain links TRBV29-1 with TRBJ2-7, with a weak D call TRBD1 (5 bases). The V gene's germline CDR1 is SQVTM and CDR2 ANQGSEA. Trimming cost V 4 bases and J 2 bases, with 9 bases left between them. The CDR3 has 12 residues. The CDR3 region is CSVGSGTYEQYF. DNA for the CDR3: TGCAGCGTTGGGTCAGGGACCTACGAGCAGTACTTC.

The chain has TRBV7-9 and TRBJ2-7, with 8 positions matching TRBD2. Unmatched junction bases numbered 4, after V lost 3 bases and J lost 6 bases. The CDR3 is 13 residues long. In germline, CDR1 is SEHNR, CDR2 FQNEAQ (reference sequence). The CDR3 sequence: CASSFRGGVEQYF. DNA of the CDR3: TGTGCCAGCAGCTTCCGGGGGGGCGTCGAGCAGTACTTC.

This rearrangement joins TRBV20-1 to TRBJ1-2; D gene uncertain. V shed 4 bases and J shed 6 bases, with 12 bases lying between them. Germline V gene sequence: CDR1 DFQATT, CDR2 SNEGSKA (reference sequence). This CDR3 is built from 12 residues. The DNA for the CDR3 is TGCAGTGCTAATCCCGGGTCGGATGGCTACACCTTC. Amino acid sequence: CSANPGSDGYTF.

V is TRBV10-2 and J is TRBJ2-2, with D unresolved. The CDR3 length is 14 residues. Germline assignment: CDR1 WSHSY and CDR2 SAAADI. V shed 0 bases and J shed 4 bases, with 6 bases lying between them. The CDR3 is CASSESRLTGELFF. The CDR3 DNA follows: TGCGCCAGCAGTGAGTCGCGGCTCACCGGGGAGCTGTTTTTT.

The chain links TRBV6-2 or TRBV6-3 to TRBJ2-1; possible D gene TRBD1, 5 bases. The CDR3 covers 16 residues. The ends were cut back, 6 bases at V and 4 bases at J, with 19 bases in the middle. Germline CDR1 and CDR2: MNHEY and SVGEGT. Here the CDR3 DNA reads TGTGCCAGCAGCCGCGTATTAGGGGCAGCTTACAATGAGCAGTTCTTC. It specifies CASSRVLGAAYNEQFF.

The genes are TRBV19 and TRBJ2-2; 10 nucleotides line up with TRBD1. Germline assignment: CDR1 LNHDA and CDR2 SQIVND (reference sequence). The CDR3 totals 14 residues. The J segment lost 7 bases and the V segment lost 6 bases, leaving 5 bases of the junction unmatched. The CDR3 loop reads CASSPTGGFGELFF. Here the CDR3 DNA reads TGTGCCAGTAGCCCGACAGGGGGCTTCGGGGAGCTGTTTTTT.

The V call is TRBV6-1, the J call TRBJ1-2; no reliable D call. Trimming pared 2 bases from V and 1 base from J, leaving 14 bases between. This CDR3 spans 16 amino acids. Looked up from germline, CDR1 is MNHNS and CDR2 is SASEGT. The CDR3 sequence is CASSEFRALLNYGYTF. CDR3 in DNA: TGTGCCAGCAGTGAATTCCGGGCACTGCTTAACTATGGCTACACCTTC.

A few counts support this clonotype. The V and J genes are TRBV6-5 and TRBJ2-2, with D uncertain. The CDR3 sequence is 13 residues long. Trimming took 0 bases from V and 8 from J, leaving 7 bases between them. The germline V gene has CDR1 MNHEY and CDR2 SVGAGI. CDR3 region: CASSYSPYGELFF. The CDR3 DNA reads TGTGCCAGCAGTTACTCCCCTTATGGGGAGCTGTTTTTT.

The chain combines TRBV7-9 with TRBJ2-6, with TRBD2 matching over 9 bases. This CDR3 comprises 16 residues. Germline loops: CDR1 SEHNR, CDR2 FQNEAQ (reference sequence). J was trimmed by 2 bases and V by 7 bases; bases with no gene match: 6. The CDR3: CASTPAGGPGANVLTF. The CDR3 region has the DNA TGTGCCAGCACCCCGGCGGGAGGGCCTGGGGCCAACGTCCTGACTTTC.